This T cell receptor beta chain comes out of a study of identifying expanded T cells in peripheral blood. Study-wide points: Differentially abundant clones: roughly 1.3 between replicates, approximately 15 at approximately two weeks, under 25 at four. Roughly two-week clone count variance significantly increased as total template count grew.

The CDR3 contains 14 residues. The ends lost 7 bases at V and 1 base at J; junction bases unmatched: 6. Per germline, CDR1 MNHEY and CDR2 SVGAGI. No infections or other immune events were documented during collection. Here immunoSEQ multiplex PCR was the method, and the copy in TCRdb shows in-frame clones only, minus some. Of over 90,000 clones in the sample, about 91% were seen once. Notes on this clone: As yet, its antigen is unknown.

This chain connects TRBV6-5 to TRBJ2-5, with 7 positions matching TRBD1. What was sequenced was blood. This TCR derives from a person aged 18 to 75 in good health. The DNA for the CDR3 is TGTGCCAGCAAGACAGGGTATGGCCAAGAGACCCAGTACTTC. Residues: CASKTGYGQETQYF.